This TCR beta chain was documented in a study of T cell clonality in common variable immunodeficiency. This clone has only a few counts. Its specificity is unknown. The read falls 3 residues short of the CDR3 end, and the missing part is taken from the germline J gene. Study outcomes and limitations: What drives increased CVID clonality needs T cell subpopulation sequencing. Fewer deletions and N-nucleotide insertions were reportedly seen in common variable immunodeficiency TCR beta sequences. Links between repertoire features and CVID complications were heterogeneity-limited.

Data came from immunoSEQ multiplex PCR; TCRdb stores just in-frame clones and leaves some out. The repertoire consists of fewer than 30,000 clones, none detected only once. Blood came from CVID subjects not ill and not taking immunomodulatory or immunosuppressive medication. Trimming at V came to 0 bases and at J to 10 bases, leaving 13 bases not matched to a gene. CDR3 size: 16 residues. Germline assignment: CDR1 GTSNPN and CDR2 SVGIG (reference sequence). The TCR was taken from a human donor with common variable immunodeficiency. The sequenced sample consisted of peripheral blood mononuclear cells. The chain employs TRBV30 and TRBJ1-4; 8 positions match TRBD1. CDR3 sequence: CAWSVPAQGGGGKLFF. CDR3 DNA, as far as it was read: TGTGCCTGGAGTGTCCCCGCACAGGGGGGAGGGGGAAAA.